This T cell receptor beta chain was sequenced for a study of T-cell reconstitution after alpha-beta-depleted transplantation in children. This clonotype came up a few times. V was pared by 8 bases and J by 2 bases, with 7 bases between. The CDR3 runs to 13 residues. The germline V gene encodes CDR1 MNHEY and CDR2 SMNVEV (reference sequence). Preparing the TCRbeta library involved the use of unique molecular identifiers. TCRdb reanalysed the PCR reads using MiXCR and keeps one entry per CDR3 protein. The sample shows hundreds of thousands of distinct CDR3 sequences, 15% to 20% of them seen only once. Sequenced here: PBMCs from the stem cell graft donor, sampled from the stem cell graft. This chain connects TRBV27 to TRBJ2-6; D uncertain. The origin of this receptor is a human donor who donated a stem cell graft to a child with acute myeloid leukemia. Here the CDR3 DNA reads TGTGCCAGCGGTAACGCTGGGGCCAACGTCCTGACTTTC. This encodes CASGNAGANVLTF.